This paragraph reports one TCR beta chain. The antigen is not known. The Oncomine TCR Beta short-read assay generated sequence data from the DNA of cultured CD4+ T cells. The template was genomic DNA from cultured CD4+ T cells. TCRdb reprocessed the PCR reads with MiXCR, giving one entry per CDR3 protein. This sample has fewer than 10,000 distinct CDR3 sequences, with around 60% found just once. This entry belongs to a study of vaccination and CD4 T cells after COVID-19. Study as a whole: Cultures serving as controls received a peptide pool (CEFX or HIV-1 Nef) or no peptide. General observations from the study: The rise in median SARS-CoV-2-reactive clonotypes, from around 20 to 38, was not significant.

The CDR3 is 15 residues long. V gave up 3 bases and J gave up 0 bases, with 6 bases separating them. Germline assignment: CDR1 SGHTA and CDR2 FQGNSA. Treatment noted: roughly 11-day PBMC culture with coronavirus spike peptide pools or control peptides (ViraFEST assay). The source material was cultured CD4+ T cells from blood, sampled after SARS-CoV-2 vaccination. The chain couples TRBV7-2 to TRBJ2-6; D is ambiguous. This receptor was identified in a human donor with COVID-19. CDR3 nucleotide sequence: TGTGCCAGCAGCTTTTCTTCCTCTGGGGCCAACGTCCTGACTTTC. Protein sequence: CASSFSSSGANVLTF. The full variable domain, its missing parts supplied by reference TRBV7-2 and TRBJ2-6, is GAGVSQSPSNKVTEKGKDVELRCDPISGHTALYWYRQSLGQGLEFLIYFQGNSAPDKSGLPSDRFSAERTGGSVSTLTIQRTQQEDSAVYLCASSFSSSGANVLTFGAGSRLTVL.